This passage covers 19 T cell receptor beta chains from one sample sequenced in a study of blood T cells in healthy people across ages. Using a J-beta primer mix together with a sample-barcoded 5' primer, a second PCR was run for about 6 to 11 cycles. TCRdb fed the 5' RACE reads into MiXCR, producing one record per CDR3 protein. The sample has over 1,300,000 distinct CDR3 sequences; 59% are singletons. Sequencing was performed on blood. The receptors originated from a man aged 18 to 29 in good health.

The chain links TRBV29-1 to TRBJ2-3, with 8 positions matching TRBD2. Germline CDR1 is SQVTM and CDR2 is ANQGSEA. V lost 7 bases, J lost 2 bases, and 17 bases stayed unmatched. This CDR3 has 17 amino acids. The CDR3 is CSAAWAGGTGVTDTQYF. The CDR3 nucleotides are TGCAGCGCCGCCTGGGCGGGGGGCACAGGTGTCACAGATACGCAGTATTTT.

The chain employs TRBV4-1 and TRBJ1-2, with TRBD1 identical over 8 bases. This CDR3 has 16 residues. The V and J ends lost 0 bases and 4 bases, in that order; junction bases with no gene match: 7. Germline assignment: CDR1 MGHRA and CDR2 YSYEKL. CDR3 amino acids: CASSQEETGASYGYTF. Written as DNA, the CDR3 is TGCGCCAGCAGCCAAGAGGAGACAGGGGCATCCTATGGCTACACCTTC.

The chain carries TRBV7-9 and TRBJ1-6; D call uncertain. Germline CDR1 SEHNR, CDR2 FQNEAQ (reference sequence). This CDR3 spans 16 amino acids. V shed 0 bases and J shed 7 bases, with 13 bases lying between them. Here the CDR3 reads CASSLAAPGLNSPLHF. Here the CDR3 DNA reads TGTGCCAGCAGCTTAGCCGCCCCCGGGTTGAATTCACCCCTCCACTTT.

This chain uses TRBV20-1 with TRBJ2-3; D is ambiguous. Germline assignment: CDR1 DFQATT and CDR2 SNEGSKA (reference sequence). The ends were cut back, 5 bases at V and 6 bases at J, with 12 bases in the middle. The CDR3 runs to 12 residues. The CDR3 sequence: CSALPVADTQYF. The DNA of the CDR3 is TGCAGTGCTCTCCCCGTCGCGGATACGCAGTATTTT.

This chain connects TRBV6-5 to TRBJ2-1, with 12 positions matching TRBD2. The V gene end was trimmed by 6 bases and the J gene end by 9 bases; junction bases not matched to a gene: 12. Germline V gene lookup returns CDR1 MNHEY and CDR2 SVGAGI. This CDR3 has 16 residues. CDR3 in DNA: TGTGCCAGCAGGGTCTCGAGGACTAGCGGGAAAGGTGAGCAGTTCTTC. This codes for CASRVSRTSGKGEQFF.

The chain employs TRBV4-3 and TRBJ2-1; 7 nucleotides align to TRBD1. Germline V gene sequence: CDR1 LGHNA, CDR2 YSLEER. After removal of 1 base from V and 8 bases from J, the junction contained 8 bases not matched to a gene. The CDR3 is 15 amino acids. The CDR3 loop reads CASSQVDRWGDEQFF. Here the CDR3 DNA reads TGCGCCAGCAGCCAAGTGGACAGGTGGGGCGATGAGCAGTTCTTC.

The chain links TRBV6-2 or TRBV6-3 to TRBJ2-3; possibly TRBD1 for D (5 bases). The CDR3 totals 15 residues. The V and J ends lost 2 bases and 5 bases respectively, with 14 bases between them. The germline V gene has CDR1 MNHEY and CDR2 SVGEGT. CDR3 nucleotide sequence: TGTGCCAGCAGTTACAGGGCAGGGAATAGAGATACGCAGTATTTT. Residues: CASSYRAGNRDTQYF.

In this sample, this clonotype turned up a few times. The V gene is TRBV28, the J gene TRBJ2-7; D is unclear. Germline loops: CDR1 MDHEN, CDR2 SYDVKM. The CDR3 has 13 amino acids. Trimming took off 1 base at V and 2 bases at J, with 6 bases between the two ends. CDR3 coding DNA: TGTGCCAGCAGTTTATTATCGGCCTACGAGCAGTACTTC. Its translation is CASSLLSAYEQYF.

The V call is TRBV12-3 or TRBV12-4, the J call TRBJ2-1; unclear D gene. V gave up 3 bases and J gave up 10 bases, with 7 bases separating them. The CDR3 runs to 11 residues. The CDR3 protein is CASSFGQEQFF. The CDR3 DNA reads as TGTGCCAGCAGTTTTGGGCAGGAGCAGTTCTTC.

A note on this clonotype: A read error may account for a junction end that differs from germline. The chain is built from TRBV27 and TRBJ2-7; 7 nucleotides match TRBD1. This CDR3 has 14 residues. CDR1 MNHEY and CDR2 SMNVEV come from the germline V gene (reference sequence). The CDR3 sequence: CSSSKTGSSYEQYF. The CDR3 coding sequence is TGTTCCAGCAGTAAGACAGGGTCCTCCTACGAGCAGTACTTC.

This rearrangement joins TRBV29-1 to TRBJ1-1; 7 bases agree with TRBD1. J lost 3 bases, V lost 6 bases, and 7 bases had no gene match. The CDR3 is 13 residues long. Germline V lookup: CDR1 SQVTM, CDR2 ANQGSEA. As DNA, the CDR3 is TGCAGCGTCCGACAGGGCTTGTACACTGAAGCTTTCTTT. Protein product: CSVRQGLYTEAFF.

The chain joins TRBV9 to TRBJ2-1, with TRBD1 matching 7 bases. Trimming cost V 0 bases and J 0 bases; bases outside gene matches: 12. There are 19 residues in the CDR3. Germline CDR1 reads SGDLS; CDR2 reads YYNGEE. The CDR3 loop is CASSVAGLRGQFSYNEQFF. In nucleotides, the CDR3 is TGTGCCAGCAGCGTAGCGGGCCTTAGGGGACAGTTCTCCTACAATGAGCAGTTCTTC.

V usage is TRBV20-1 and J usage is TRBJ2-3; D might be TRBD2 (6 bases). Germline CDR1 is DFQATT and CDR2 is SNEGSKA (reference sequence). The CDR3 is 18 amino acids. V was cut by 0 bases and J by 4 bases, with 23 bases left in between. CDR3 residues: CSARDRHRPYPGADTQYF. The CDR3 DNA is TGCAGTGCTAGAGATCGCCACCGACCCTACCCGGGGGCAGATACGCAGTATTTT.

A single count supports this clonotype. J is TRBJ1-2 and V is TRBV5-4, with 7 bases that match TRBD1. V shed 0 bases, J shed 4 bases, and the junction held 12 bases outside the gene matches. CDR3 size: 17 residues. Germline V gene sequence: CDR1 SGHNT, CDR2 YYREEE (reference sequence). This CDR3 reads CASSLDWNTGATYGYTF. The CDR3 DNA reads TGTGCCAGCAGCTTGGATTGGAATACAGGGGCGACCTATGGCTACACCTTC.

This clonotype was counted a few times. The rearrangement joins TRBV6-2 or TRBV6-3 to TRBJ2-4; 8 bases align to TRBD1. Germline-derived CDR1 and CDR2 are MNHEY and SVGEGT. CDR3 length: 15 amino acids. V trimming: 5 bases; J trimming: 0 bases; junction bases outside the gene matches: 3. CDR3 loop: CASSGQGLAKNIQYF. As DNA, the CDR3 is TGTGCCAGCAGTGGACAGGGACTAGCCAAAAACATTCAGTACTTC.

The CDR3 spells CASTKGDYNEQFF. In DNA form, the CDR3 reads TGTGCCAGCACAAAGGGGGATTACAATGAGCAGTTCTTC. The gene calls are TRBV27 and TRBJ2-1; D possibly corresponds to TRBD1 (6 bases). The CDR3 spans 13 residues. V was shortened by 7 bases and J by 4 bases, with 11 bases between the two germline ends. Germline lookup yields CDR1 MNHEY and CDR2 SMNVEV (reference sequence).

This clonotype was seen just once. V usage is TRBV20-1 and J usage is TRBJ2-1, with D perhaps given as TRBD1 or TRBD2 (5 bases each). TRBJ2-7 matches the DNA end more closely, so the J call is doubtful. Germline CDR1 is DFQATT and CDR2 is SNEGSKA (reference sequence). The CDR3 is 15 amino acids. CDR3 nucleotide sequence: TGCAGTGCTCATAGCCCCGGGACCCCCAACAATGAGCAGTACTTC. It specifies CSAHSPGTPNNEQYF.

This clonotype has just one count. This rearrangement joins TRBV6-1 to TRBJ2-7, with 10 bases fitting TRBD1. The CDR3 has 14 amino acids. The junction had 8 bases not matched to a gene; V was cut back by 8 bases and J by 4 bases. Looked up from germline, CDR1 is MNHNS and CDR2 is SASEGT. The CDR3 region has the DNA TGTGCCAGCGGAGGAGGACAGGGGGAATACGAGCAGTACTTC. As protein: CASGGGQGEYEQYF.

The chain uses TRBV29-1 and TRBJ2-1, with 10 bases that match TRBD1. Germline-derived CDR1 and CDR2 are SQVTM and ANQGSEA. The V segment lost 0 bases and the J segment 8 bases; nucleotides outside the gene matches: 13. This CDR3 spans 17 amino acids. The CDR3 protein is CSVEDRIYGQGDDEQFF. The CDR3 DNA is TGCAGCGTTGAAGATCGAATTTATGGACAGGGGGACGATGAGCAGTTCTTC.